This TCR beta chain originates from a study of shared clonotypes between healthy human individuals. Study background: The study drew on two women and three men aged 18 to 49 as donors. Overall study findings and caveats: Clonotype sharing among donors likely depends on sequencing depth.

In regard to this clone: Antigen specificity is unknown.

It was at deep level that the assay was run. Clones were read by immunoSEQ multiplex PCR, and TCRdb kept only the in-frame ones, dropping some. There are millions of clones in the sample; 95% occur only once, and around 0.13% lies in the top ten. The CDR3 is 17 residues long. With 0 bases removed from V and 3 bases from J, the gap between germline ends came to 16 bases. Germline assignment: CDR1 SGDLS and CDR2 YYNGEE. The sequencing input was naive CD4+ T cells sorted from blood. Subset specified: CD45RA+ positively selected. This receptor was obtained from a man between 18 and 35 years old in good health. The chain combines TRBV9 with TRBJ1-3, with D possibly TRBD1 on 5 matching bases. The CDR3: CASSVDPRRDRGNTIYF. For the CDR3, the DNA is TGTGCCAGCAGCGTAGACCCGAGACGGGACCGTGGAAACACCATATATTTT.